This T cell receptor (beta chain) was sequenced in a study of T cells in Graves' hyperthyroidism and ophthalmopathy. Inclusion characteristics of ophthalmopathy patients comprised a Clinical Activity Score of at least 3, a NOSPECS grade of at least 4, and duration under 3 months. PBMCs were obtained from about 10 ml fresh peripheral blood. CDR3 length equals 13 residues. After removal of 0 bases from V and 10 bases from J, the junction contained 5 bases not matched to a gene. Germline lookup yields CDR1 MNHEY and CDR2 SVGEGT. General study points: Ophthalmopathy and stable hyperthyroidism were separated by a 13 V-J model. Before onset, ophthalmopathy was predicted by the model a median 6.5 months earlier.

Researchers amplified the TCR beta CDR3 regions from RNA transcripts. The HTBI set primed first-round TCR CDR3 RT-PCR. TCRdb fed the multiplex PCR reads into MiXCR, producing one record per CDR3 protein. The sample shows hundreds of thousands of distinct CDR3 sequences, approximately 17% of them seen only once. This clonotype appeared a single time. What it recognizes is unknown. This clonotype was obtained from an older woman with Graves' ophthalmopathy. Sequencing input: blood. The chain combines TRBV6-2 or TRBV6-3 with TRBJ1-1; 7 nucleotides agree with TRBD1. CDR3 in DNA: TGTGCCAGCAGTTACTCTGAGGGGGCGGGAGCTTTCTTT. Its translation: CASSYSEGAGAFF.